Listed below are T cell receptor beta chains from one sample, sequenced in a study of blood T cell repertoires in COVID-19. Method: immunoSEQ multiplex PCR; TCRdb's copy keeps in-frame clones and lacks some. The repertoire holds 450,000 or so clones, with roughly 89% as singletons. Sequenced sample: peripheral blood. Receptors were obtained from a young man with COVID-19, enrolled during active disease. The CDR3 runs from the conserved cysteine through the conserved F or W. The D gene is left open where the match is weak. Not all rows give a size; the values are once, few, many and, for expanded clones, a class.

D gene	clone size	J gene	V gene	CDR3 DNA	CDR3 protein
TRBD1	.	TRBJ1-6	TRBV6-5	TGTGCCAGCAGTCTACAGGGGAGGAATTCACCCCTCCACTTT	CASSLQGRNSPLHF
TRBD1	.	TRBJ1-2	TRBV6-5	TGTGCCAGCAGAGAGACAGGGGATGGCTACACCTTC	CASRETGDGYTF
.	.	TRBJ2-4	TRBV15	TGTGCCACCAGCAGAGACCGGGGCGCGGGGAACATTCAGTACTTC	CATSRDRGAGNIQYF
.	.	TRBJ2-3	TRBV9	TGTGCCAGCAGCGTATCCGGGACAGATACGCAGTATTTT	CASSVSGTDTQYF
.	.	TRBJ1-1	TRBV30	TGTGCCTGGGGGGTCAAGGGGTTGGGGACTGAAGCTTTCTTT	CAWGVKGLGTEAFF
TRBD2	.	TRBJ2-1	TRBV7-7	TGTGCTAGCAGCTTCATAGCGGGAAGCGGTGAGCAGTTCTTC	CASSFIAGSGEQFF
TRBD2	.	TRBJ2-1	TRBV6-5	TGTGCAAACGGACTAGCGGGCGACAATGAGCAGTTCTTC	CANGLAGDNEQFF
.	.	TRBJ2-3	TRBV19	TGTGCCAGTAGCCTGGGGCAGACCACAGATACGCAGTATTTT	CASSLGQTTDTQYF
TRBD1	once	TRBJ2-7	TRBV7-2	TGTGCCAGCAGCTTACAGGGACAGGGGTACGTGGCCTACGAGCAGTACTTC	CASSLQGQGYVAYEQYF
.	.	TRBJ1-1	TRBV14	TGTGCCAGCAGCCCGGCGGTGAACACTGAAGCTTTCTTT	CASSPAVNTEAFF
.	few	TRBJ1-5	TRBV5-4	TGTGCCAGCAGCAAGCTCGGGGGGCACAATCAGCCCCAGCATTTT	CASSKLGGHNQPQHF
.	.	TRBJ2-5	TRBV7-9	TGTGCCAGCAGAGCCGCGATACAAGAGACCCAGTACTTC	CASRAAIQETQYF
.	once	TRBJ1-5	TRBV27	TGTGCCAGCAGTTTAACGGGGGGGGCCGGGTTGAATCAGCCCCAGCATTTT	CASSLTGGAGLNQPQHF
.	.	TRBJ2-7	TRBV10-3	TGTGCCATCAGGAGGGAGGGGGAACATTGGTACGAGCAGTACTTC	CAIRREGEHWYEQYF
.	.	TRBJ1-6	TRBV6-6	TGTGCCAGCAGTTACTCCATGACGCCTTCGGGGGCCCTCCACTTT	CASSYSMTPSGALHF
.	.	TRBJ2-1	TRBV11-2	TGTGCCAGCAGCGCCCGGGACTCCACGAATGAGCAGTTCTTC	CASSARDSTNEQFF
TRBD1	.	TRBJ2-5	TRBV5-1	TGCGCCAGCAGCACCGGGACAGGGGGAGAGACCCAGTACTTC	CASSTGTGGETQYF
TRBD1	.	TRBJ1-4	TRBV4-2	TGTGCCAGCAGCCTAATGACAGGGGCAGAAAATGAAAAACTGTTTTTT	CASSLMTGAENEKLFF
.	few	TRBJ1-1	TRBV11-2	TGTGCCAGCAGCTTATCGGGGGTCTCTGAAGCTTTCTTT	CASSLSGVSEAFF
.	once	TRBJ2-1	TRBV4-1	TGCGCCAGCAGCCCGGTCCCTAATCCCTCCTACAATGAGCAGTTCTTC	CASSPVPNPSYNEQFF
TRBD2	.	TRBJ2-1	TRBV6-5	TGTGCCAGCAGTCCCTGGGCGGGAGGCGGTGAGCAGTTCTTC	CASSPWAGGGEQFF
TRBD1	.	TRBJ1-1	TRBV5-1	TGCGCCAGCAGCTCCGGACAGGGTAACACTGAAGCTTTCTTT	CASSSGQGNTEAFF
.	.	TRBJ1-2	TRBV7-9	TGTGCCAGCAGCACTCAGGGTGGCTATGGCTACACCTTC	CASSTQGGYGYTF
TRBD2	.	TRBJ2-2	TRBV7-9	TGTGCCAGCAGCTTTCCTAGCGGGGTGAACACCGGGGAGCTGTTTTTT	CASSFPSGVNTGELFF
TRBD1	.	TRBJ1-1	TRBV5-4	TGTGCCAGCAGCTTGGTGGGACAGAGGAACACTGAAGCTTTCTTT	CASSLVGQRNTEAFF
TRBD1	once	TRBJ2-1	TRBV6-2/TRBV6-3	TGTGCCAGCAGTCAGGGGGTCGTGAATGAGCAGTTCTTC	CASSQGVVNEQFF
.	.	TRBJ2-1	TRBV15	TGTGCCACCAGCAGAGATGGAGGGGCCCCCTACAATGAGCAGTTCTTC	CATSRDGGAPYNEQFF
TRBD2	once	TRBJ2-2	TRBV15	TGTGCCACCAGCAGCGTTCCCGGGACTAGCACCGGGGAGCTGTTTTTT	CATSSVPGTSTGELFF
.	few	TRBJ2-2	TRBV16	TGTGCCAGCAGCCAATCGTCCCCAGACACCGGGGAGCTGTTTTTT	CASSQSSPDTGELFF
TRBD1	once	TRBJ1-4	TRBV4-1	TGCGCCAGCAGCCGCCAACAGGGGACTAATGAAAAACTGTTTTTT	CASSRQQGTNEKLFF
.	.	TRBJ2-1	TRBV5-1	TGCGCCAGCAGTACCGACTGGAAGCAGTTCTTC	CASSTDWKQFF
.	.	TRBJ1-5	TRBV2	TGTGCCAGCAGTGACAGGCTTGGATGGCCCCAGCATTTT	CASSDRLGWPQHF
TRBD2	.	TRBJ2-3	TRBV7-9	TGTGCCAGCGGCAGCGGGGGTTCAGATACGCAGTATTTT	CASGSGGSDTQYF
TRBD1	once	TRBJ2-7	TRBV27	TGTGCCAGCAGTTCATCCCGGGACAGGGGGGAGAGGGAGCAGTACTTC	CASSSSRDRGEREQYF
TRBD2	.	TRBJ2-1	TRBV28	TGTGCCAGCAGTTTAGTCAGCCTGAAGCGGGGACCCTACAATGAGCAGTTCTTC	CASSLVSLKRGPYNEQFF
.	.	TRBJ2-7	TRBV6-6	TGTGCCACCCGGGACTCAAACCCACCCCACGAGCAGTACTTC	CATRDSNPPHEQYF
.	.	TRBJ2-2	TRBV21-1	TGTGCCAGCAGCAAAGACGCGGGACAGGGAAGCGGGGAGCTGTTTTTT	CASSKDAGQGSGELFF
TRBD2	.	TRBJ2-5	TRBV2	TGTGCCAGCAAGGCGGGGGGCCGGGAGAAGACCCAGTACTTC	CASKAGGREKTQYF
TRBD2	.	TRBJ2-3	TRBV2	TGTGCCAGCAGTTACAGCGGGGGGGAGGGTACGCAGTATTTT	CASSYSGGEGTQYF
.	once	TRBJ1-3	TRBV19	TGTGCCAGTACCCGGGGGAATGGGAGAAACACCATATATTTT	CASTRGNGRNTIYF
TRBD2	.	TRBJ2-1	TRBV2	TGTGCCAGCAGTAGGGTTCTAGCGGGTCCCCAAGAGCAGTTCTTC	CASSRVLAGPQEQFF
.	.	TRBJ2-5	TRBV7-9	TGTGCCAGCACGACCCAAACCCAGGAGACCCAGTACTTC	CASTTQTQETQYF
.	once	TRBJ1-4	TRBV11-2	TGTGCCAGCAGCCCAACGCCAGGAGGAGGAGGGGAAAAACTGTTTTTT	CASSPTPGGGGEKLFF
.	.	TRBJ1-2	TRBV5-6	TGTGCCAGCAGCTTGGCCGGGGGCTACACCTTC	CASSLAGGYTF
.	.	TRBJ2-7	TRBV10-2	TGCGCCAGCAGTGACCCTAGCTACGAGCAGTACTTC	CASSDPSYEQYF
.	.	TRBJ1-3	TRBV4-1	TGCGCCAGCAGCCAAGAGGAGGTTTCTGGAAACACCATATATTTT	CASSQEEVSGNTIYF
.	.	TRBJ1-4	TRBV30	TGTGCCTGGAATACGGCCCGGAGGGAAAAACTGTTTTTT	CAWNTARREKLFF